This TCR beta chain was identified during a study of blood T cells in healthy people across ages. Germline CDR1 MNHNY, CDR2 SVGAGI (reference sequence). V shed 6 bases, J shed 2 bases, and the junction held 14 bases outside the gene matches. The CDR3 spans 17 residues. Then a second PCR, running roughly 6 to 11 cycles, was carried out with a sample-barcoded 5' primer and a J-beta primer mix. Sequencing of every sample gave 2.5 million or more CDR3-containing paired-end reads. Via MiXCR, TCRdb re-called the 5' RACE reads, giving one row per CDR3 protein. The sample records hundreds of thousands of distinct CDR3 sequences, roughly 45% being singletons.

V is TRBV6-6 and J is TRBJ1-1; 8 bases match TRBD1. The material sequenced was blood. The TCR originated in a woman aged 55-70 years in good health. CDR3 sequence (DNA): TGTGCCAGCAGGCTTCAGGGGGCCCCCTTGGGCAACACTGAAGCTTTCTTT. It specifies CASRLQGAPLGNTEAFF.